This TCR beta chain stems from a study of blood T cells in healthy people across ages (dated by TCRdb to about 2015). Describing the broader study: In model experiments, template switching captured about one uniquely barcoded TCR beta cDNA molecule for every two T cells. Donors of different ages were randomly distributed across sequencing lanes to avoid experimental bias. Donors were grouped into four age groups: young (average about 15 years), middle-aged (roughly 38), aged (over 55) and long-lived (around 80). Two additional independent replicas of 1 million unique cDNA reads from the same blood draw were analyzed for two donors (one aged 18 to 30 and one aged 80 or older). Age-related changes in TCR beta repertoire diversity were measured in the study by deep sequencing normalized with unique cDNA molecular identifiers. The investigation overall reported the following: Compared with the aged group, the long-lived group had more naive CD4+ T cells, fewer expanded clones and increased TCR diversity, a pattern suggesting age selection. Because profiling used bulk unsorted PBMCs, naive and antigen-experienced compartments could not be compared conclusively. The CMV infection status of donors was not known, potentially confounding age-related changes in expanded clonotypes. Observed TCR beta diversity per million T cells fell roughly linearly with age, and a significant reduction was already apparent by age roughly 41. Estimates of total diversity based on one million sequenced T cells were regarded as lower bounds and as underestimates. There was a strong correlation between observed TCR beta diversity and the percentage of naive T cells measured by flow cytometry.

Of note for this clonotype: The target of this receptor is not known. Base qualities are not provided; no much larger clone lies one nucleotide away.

V loses 3 bases of germline sequence and J loses 1 base, and the interval between the two ends is 15 bases. CDR1 and CDR2 were assigned from the germline V gene as SGHVS and FQNEAQ. The CDR3 sequence holds 16 residues, the cysteine and phenylalanine included. Just the 48-base CDR3 DNA is kept, in frame starting at base 1. The donors were a few dozen Caucasian individuals from Russia, aged roughly 6 to 100 years, who were systemically healthy. Each donor gave roughly 9.5 milliliters of peripheral blood, collected into EDTA-treated Vacutainer tubes. Ficoll-Paque density-gradient centrifugation was used to isolate PBMCs, with at least 6.5 million per sample. Trizol reagent was used to extract total RNA from the PBMCs, yielding at least 6 micrograms per sample. For every donor, flow cytometry on a PBMC aliquot measured the percentage of naive CD45RAhigh/CD27high T cells. The method behind the library was 5' RACE. TCRdb records Illumina HiSeq 2500 as the sequencer. A second about 7 to 11 cycle PCR used a sample-barcoded 5' primer and a J-beta primer mix. Each TCR beta cDNA molecule received a unique molecular identifier from a template-switch 5' adaptor carrying 12 random nucleotides. Each sample yielded at least 3 million CDR3-containing paired-end reads. The Mint cDNA synthesis kit, primed by a TRBC-specific oligonucleotide, was used to synthesize first-strand cDNA from all RNA. Following uracil-DNA glycosylase treatment, a first 18-cycle PCR with universal primers M1SS and BC2_uni_R was performed on all cDNA. On the study's bioinformatics: Normalization of each sample was performed by random selection of 1 million high-quality reads, each carrying a distinct molecular identifier. Instead of being binned into consensus sequences, reads with shared molecular identifiers were discarded. CDR3 identification, clonotype clustering and error correction used MiTCR with a Q25 quality threshold and the strictest error-elimination algorithm. A nonparametric unseen species model using Euler transformation provided a lower-bound estimate of total TCR beta diversity. TCRdb reprocessed the public reads (quality trimming at Q25 with fastp, clone calling with MiXCR) and kept in-frame beta chains. Here each entry gathers all rows of one CDR3 protein and keeps the most common genes and DNA. The V and J calls and clone size are TCRdb's, not the authors'. The sample profile shows roughly 410,000 distinct CDR3 sequences; about 52% of them were found once. In total, the top ten clones hold around 50% of the sample.

The sequence was obtained from a man aged 55 to 69 in good health. The rearrangement combines TRBV7-8 with TRBJ2-5; 6 matching bases give a weak D call of TRBD2. The sequencing input was blood. This receptor has the CDR3 CASSFFGGGRQETQYF. The base sequence is TGTGCCAGCAGCTTTTTTGGGGGAGGACGCCAAGAGACCCAGTACTTC.